The clone carrying this T cell receptor beta chain has only a few counts. Its antigen is unidentified. The source of the sample is a study of identical twins. Study-wide results and limits: In monozygotic twins, models underestimated the sharing of out-of-frame TCR alpha. Memory repertoires lacked the insertion deficit that abundant cord blood beta clonotypes showed. Twin-shared out-of-frame alpha sequences were enriched for low generation probability.

TCRdb reprocessed the 5' RACE reads with MiXCR, giving one entry per CDR3 protein. The repertoire holds 1.5 million to 2 million distinct CDR3 sequences, with about 31% as singletons. Losses at the gene ends were 6 bases for V and 2 bases for J; bases not matched to a gene: 6. The length of the CDR3 is 17 residues. The TCR was taken from a newborn girl in good health. The V and J genes are TRBV12-3 or TRBV12-4 and TRBJ2-3; TRBD2 aligns across 15 bases. Sequencing was performed on cord blood. This CDR3 reads CASRGTSGGRNTDTQYF. For the CDR3, the DNA is TGTGCCAGCAGGGGGACTAGCGGGGGGAGAAACACAGATACGCAGTATTTT.